This T cell receptor beta chain was recovered during a study of OX40 agonist ivuxolimab in advanced cancers. Overall study: Partial responses were achieved by three patients, one with hepatocellular carcinoma and two with cutaneous melanoma. Study observations and caveats: Also present in some nonresponders was a low level of normalized T-cell clonal expansion. The study observed clonal expansion of CD4+ and CD8+ blood T cells by week 6 at 0.1 to 3.0 mg/kg.

Autoimmune disease history or systemic immunosuppression excluded patients. TCRdb keeps only in-frame clones here, not all; method: immunoSEQ multiplex PCR. The table includes roughly 79,000 clones, roughly 92% detected once. In the case of this clone: Its antigen is currently unknown.

This CDR3 contains 15 residues. CDR1 is SNHLY, CDR2 FYNNEI, per germline. The sequencing here drew on CD4+ or CD8+ T cells sorted from blood, taken in a trial of the OX40 agonist ivuxolimab. The chain combines TRBV2 with TRBJ2-5; TRBD1 matches at 8 bases. Matching the DNA end better, TRBJ2-7 makes the J call doubtful. The receptor was isolated from an adult with an advanced solid tumor such as melanoma, head and neck, liver or kidney cancer. Written as DNA, the CDR3 is TGTGCCAGCAGGCACCCGGGACAGGCGGCCTACGAGCAGTACTTC. Translation: CASRHPGQAAYEQYF.